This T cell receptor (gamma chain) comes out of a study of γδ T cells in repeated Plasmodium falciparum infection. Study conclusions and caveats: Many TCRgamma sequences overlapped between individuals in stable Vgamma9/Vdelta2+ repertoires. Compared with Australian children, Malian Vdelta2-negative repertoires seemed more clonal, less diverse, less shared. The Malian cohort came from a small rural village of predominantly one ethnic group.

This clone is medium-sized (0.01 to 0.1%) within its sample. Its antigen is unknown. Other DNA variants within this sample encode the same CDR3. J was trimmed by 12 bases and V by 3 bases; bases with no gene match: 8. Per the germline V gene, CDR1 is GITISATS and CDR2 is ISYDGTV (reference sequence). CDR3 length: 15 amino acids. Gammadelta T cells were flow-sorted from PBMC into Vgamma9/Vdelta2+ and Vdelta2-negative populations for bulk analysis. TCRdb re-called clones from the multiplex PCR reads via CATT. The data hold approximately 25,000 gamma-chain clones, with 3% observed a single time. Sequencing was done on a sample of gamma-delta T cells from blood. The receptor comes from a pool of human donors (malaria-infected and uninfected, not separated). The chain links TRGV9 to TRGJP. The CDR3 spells CALWELSPGKKIKVF. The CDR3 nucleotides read TGTGCCTTGTGGGAGCTCTCACCGGGCAAAAAAATCAAGGTATTT.